The 7 T cell receptor beta chains in this list originate from one sample, sequenced in a study of cytomegalovirus exposure and HLA in healthy donors. Both 60 Vbeta primers and 13 Jbeta primers went into the PCR. The data were produced by immunoSEQ multiplex PCR, yet TCRdb's version contains in-frame clones alone and is incomplete. In the table there are roughly 200,000 clones, about 80% of which are singletons. The sequencing input was PBMCs. Receptors were obtained from a woman aged 55-70 years in good health and CMV-seropositive.

V and J are TRBV5-1 and TRBJ1-5; no reliable D call. The CDR3 runs 15 residues. Germline V lookup: CDR1 SGHRS, CDR2 YFSETQ. Trimming left V 4 bases short and J 0 bases short, with 11 bases between. CDR3 nucleotide sequence: TGCGCCAGCAGCCCGACACCTTATAGCAATCAGCCCCAGCATTTT. Protein sequence: CASSPTPYSNQPQHF.

There are a few counts of this clone. The chain is built from TRBV15 and TRBJ1-2; 9 positions agree with TRBD1. Germline-derived CDR1 and CDR2 are LNHNV and YYDKDF (reference sequence). The CDR3 consists of 15 residues. V gave up 2 bases and J gave up 6 bases; unmatched junction bases: 7. The CDR3 here is CATSRTGGQGDGYTF. CDR3 DNA: TGTGCCACCAGCAGAACCGGGGGACAGGGCGATGGCTACACCTTC.

This clone was seen only a few times. The chain joins TRBV4-2 to TRBJ2-2, with TRBD2 matching 10 bases. This CDR3 has 18 amino acids. V lost 0 bases and J lost 1; bases outside the gene matches: 5. The germline CDR1 and CDR2 sequences are LGHNA and YNFKEQ. The CDR3 sequence: CASSQDRLAGVNTGELFF. CDR3 sequence (DNA): TGTGCCAGCAGCCAAGATAGGCTAGCGGGGGTGAACACCGGGGAGCTGTTTTTT.

The chain links TRBV6-5 to TRBJ2-5; D is unclear. V was pared by 0 bases and J by 7 bases, with 9 bases between. Germline V gene data show CDR1 as MNHEY and CDR2 as SVGAGI. The CDR3 spans 13 residues. CDR3 residues: CASSYSYRGTQYF. As DNA, the CDR3 is TGTGCCAGCAGTTACTCTTACCGCGGGACCCAGTACTTC.

This clone was counted only a few times. The V gene is TRBV6-1, the J gene TRBJ2-2; the D gene is possibly TRBD1 (5 bases). V was cut by 3 bases and J by 0 bases, with 11 bases left in between. The V gene's germline CDR1 is MNHNS and CDR2 SASEGT. The CDR3 is 16 amino acids. The DNA for the CDR3 is TGTGCCAGCAGTGATACAGGACGATCGAACACCGGGGAGCTGTTTTTT. Translated, it gives CASSDTGRSNTGELFF.

Concerning this clone: One junction end does not reproduce the germline sequence, and a read error may be involved. CDR3 in DNA: TGTGCCAGCAGTTTATGGCCGGCCTCTGGGGCCAACGGCCTGACTTTC. Translation: CASSLWPASGANGLTF. The V gene is TRBV28, the J gene TRBJ2-6; tentatively, D is TRBD1 (5 bases). The CDR3 is made up of 16 amino acids. Germline values: CDR1 MDHEN, CDR2 SYDVKM. Full variable domain (outside the CDR3, taken from reference TRBV28 and TRBJ2-6): DVKVTQSSRYLVKRTGEKVFLECVQDMDHENMFWYRQDPGLGLRLIYFSYDVKMKEKGDIPEGYSVSREKKERFSLILESASTNQTSMYLCASSLWPASGANGLTFGAGSRLTVL.

The chain combines TRBV27 with TRBJ2-1; D possibly corresponds to TRBD1 (6 bases). The germline V gene has CDR1 MNHEY and CDR2 SMNVEV (reference sequence). V was shortened by 6 bases and J by 7 bases, with 16 bases between the two germline ends. The CDR3 has 14 residues. As DNA, the CDR3 is TGTGCCAGCAGAATAACTCCGACAGGTAATGAGCAGTTCTTC. Its translation is CASRITPTGNEQFF.